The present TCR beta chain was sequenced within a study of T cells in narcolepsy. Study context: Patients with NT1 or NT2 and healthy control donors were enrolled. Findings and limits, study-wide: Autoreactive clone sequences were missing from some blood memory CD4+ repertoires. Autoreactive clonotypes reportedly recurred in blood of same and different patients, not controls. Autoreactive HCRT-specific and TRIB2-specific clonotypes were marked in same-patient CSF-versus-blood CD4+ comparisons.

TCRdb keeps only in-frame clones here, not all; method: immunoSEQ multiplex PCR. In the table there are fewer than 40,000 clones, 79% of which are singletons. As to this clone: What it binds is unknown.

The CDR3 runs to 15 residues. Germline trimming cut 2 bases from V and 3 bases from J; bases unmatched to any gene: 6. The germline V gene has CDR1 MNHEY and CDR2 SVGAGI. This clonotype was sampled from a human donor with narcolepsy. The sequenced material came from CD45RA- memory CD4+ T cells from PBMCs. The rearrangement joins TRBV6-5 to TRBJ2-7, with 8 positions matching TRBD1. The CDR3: CASSYDETGVYEQYF. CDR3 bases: TGTGCCAGCAGTTACGATGAGACAGGGGTCTACGAGCAGTACTTC.